The subject of this entry is one T cell receptor (beta chain). V was shortened by 5 bases and J by 0 bases, with 7 bases between the two germline ends. CDR3 size: 13 residues. Looked up from germline, CDR1 is LNHDA and CDR2 is SQIVND (reference sequence). The sample originates from a study of T-cell reconstitution after alpha-beta-depleted transplantation in children. Researchers prepared the TCRbeta library using unique molecular identifiers, the study reports. In TCRdb, the PCR reads were re-called with MiXCR into one record per CDR3 protein. The repertoire holds roughly 340,000 distinct CDR3 sequences, with about 16% as singletons.

Specimen: PBMCs, mostly from graft donor cells, collected 360 days after TCRalphabeta/CD19-depleted stem cell transplant. The TCR was taken from a male patient aged 2-15 years who had a stem cell transplant for acute lymphoblastic leukemia, so the T cells may come from the graft donor. The gene calls are TRBV19 and TRBJ1-1; D uncertain. Written as DNA, the CDR3 is TGTGCCAGTAGTGTGACGGTGAACACTGAAGCTTTCTTT. Translating gives CASSVTVNTEAFF.